This entry lists 32 T cell receptor beta chains sequenced from one sample in a study of shared clonotypes between healthy human individuals. This table comes from immunoSEQ multiplex PCR, and its TCRdb copy is limited to in-frame clones, with some not included. This sample has more than 2 million clones, with 85% to 95% found just once. Sequenced material: naive CD4+ T cells sorted from blood. Subset indicated: CD45RA+ positively selected. These TCRs come from a man between 18 and 29 years old in good health.

Points on this clone: A much larger clone lies one base from this, so it may be a read error. This specimen includes other DNA sequences encoding the same CDR3. The chain links TRBV5-4 to TRBJ1-5, with D maybe TRBD1 (5 bases). CDR3 size: 13 residues. Germline CDR1 reads SGHNT; CDR2 reads YYREEE (reference sequence). The CDR3 protein is CASSLGEGWPQHF. In DNA form, the CDR3 reads TGCGCCAGCAGCTTGGGGGAGGGCTGGCCCCAGCATTTT.

The gene calls are TRBV28 and TRBJ1-5; TRBD1 matches at 7 bases. CDR1 and CDR2 from the germline V gene are MDHEN and SYDVKM. This CDR3 is 15 amino acids long. Trimming cost V 3 bases and J 11 bases; bases outside gene matches: 13. The CDR3 loop is CASSLGDSRNSAQHF. CDR3 sequence (DNA): TGTGCCAGCAGTTTGGGGGACAGTCGAAATTCAGCCCAGCATTTT.

The chain uses TRBV18 and TRBJ2-5, with a weak D call TRBD1 (6 bases). This CDR3 region has 16 residues. Germline V gene lookup returns CDR1 KGHSH and CDR2 LQKENI. The V end lost 3 bases, the J end lost 5 bases, and 19 bases lay between the germline ends. CDR3 DNA: TGTGCCAGCTCACCGTTCGGCGGTGGGGGCGGGGAGACCCAGTACTTC. Protein product: CASSPFGGGGGETQYF.

This sequence joins TRBV5-1 and TRBJ2-3, with D uncertain. Looked up from germline, CDR1 is SGHRS and CDR2 is YFSETQ. This CDR3 has 13 residues. Trimming cost V 1 base and J 5 bases, with 8 bases left between them. The CDR3 sequence: CASSLFLIDTQYF. CDR3 DNA sequence: TGCGCCAGCAGCTTGTTTCTTATAGATACGCAGTATTTT. Filled out from reference TRBV5-1 and TRBJ2-3, the complete variable domain reads KAGVTQTPRYLIKTRGQQVTLSCSPISGHRSVSWYQQTPGQGLQFLFEYFSETQRNKGNFPGRFSGRQFSNSRSEMNVSTLELGDSALYLCASSLFLIDTQYFGPGTRLTVL.

The chain uses TRBV30 and TRBJ1-4; the match to TRBD1 covers 9 bases. The CDR3 length is 15 residues. Germline CDR1 and CDR2: GTSNPN and SVGIG (reference sequence). V lost 2 bases to trimming and J lost 8 bases; unmatched junction nucleotides: 9. The CDR3, as DNA: TGTGCCTGGAGTCGCCGGGACAGGGCTCAAGAAAAACTGTTTTTT. It is translated as CAWSRRDRAQEKLFF.

The chain is built from TRBV18 and TRBJ1-1; D not certain. The CDR3 is 14 residues long. The germline V gene has CDR1 KGHSH and CDR2 LQKENI. The V and J ends lost 0 bases and 1 base respectively, with 6 bases between them. In DNA, the CDR3 is TGTGCCAGCTCACCACCGAAACAGAACACTGAAGCTTTCTTT. Its protein product is CASSPPKQNTEAFF.

This rearrangement joins TRBV18 to TRBJ2-7; no firm D call. The germline V and J ends were trimmed by 6 bases and 4 bases, with 13 bases remaining between them. The CDR3 is 13 residues long. Germline CDR1 and CDR2: KGHSH and LQKENI. The CDR3 sequence is CASSQSTGYEQYF. The CDR3 coding sequence is TGTGCCAGCTCGCAATCAACCGGATACGAGCAGTACTTC.

The genes are TRBV6-1 and TRBJ2-7; a possible D gene is TRBD2 (5 bases). V lost 7 bases, J lost 1 base, and 8 bases lay in between. CDR1 MNHNS and CDR2 SASEGT come from the germline V gene. The CDR3 totals 12 residues. CDR3 DNA sequence: TGTGCCAGCATCCGGGGTTCCTACGAGCAGTACTTC. As protein: CASIRGSYEQYF.

Comments on this clone: The same CDR3 also results from other DNA sequences found in this sample. The chain combines TRBV28 with TRBJ2-2; D unresolved. Per the germline V gene, CDR1 is MDHEN and CDR2 is SYDVKM. The V end lost 4 bases, the J end lost 6 bases, and 0 bases lay between the germline ends. The CDR3 has 10 residues. DNA of the CDR3: TGTGCCAGCAGTTCCGGGGAGCTGTTTTTT. This sequence encodes CASSSGELFF.

The sample holds a few counts of this clone. The chain joins TRBV6-5 to TRBJ2-7, with 9 bases that match TRBD2. CDR1 is MNHEY, CDR2 SVGAGI, per germline. V shed 5 bases, J shed 3 bases, and the junction held 5 bases outside the gene matches. CDR3 length: 14 amino acids. CDR3 DNA sequence: TGTGCCAGCAGTAGGTTGCGGGAGGGCTACGAGCAGTACTTC. This gives the protein CASSRLREGYEQYF.

The chain has TRBV10-3 and TRBJ2-5, with D perhaps matching TRBD2 (7 bases). The CDR3 is 13 residues long. The germline V gene encodes CDR1 ENHRY and CDR2 SYGVKD. Trimming stripped 6 bases from V and 5 bases from J, with 13 bases between. Written as DNA, the CDR3 is TGTGCCATCAGCGGGGGGCCTAGGGAGACCCAGTACTTC. Its translation is CAISGGPRETQYF.

The count of this clone is one. The gene calls are TRBV18 and TRBJ1-1; no definite D call. V shed 3 bases and J shed 6 bases, with 14 bases lying between them. There are 14 residues in the CDR3. Germline-derived CDR1 and CDR2 are KGHSH and LQKENI. The CDR3 loop reads CASSPRGSGAEAFF. CDR3 in DNA: TGTGCCAGCTCACCGCGGGGTTCGGGCGCTGAAGCTTTCTTT.

The V and J genes are TRBV15 and TRBJ2-1, with TRBD2 matching 8 bases. V gave up 0 bases and J gave up 5 bases; unmatched junction bases: 9. The length of the CDR3 is 17 residues. The germline gives CDR1 LNHNV, CDR2 YYDKDF (reference sequence). CDR3 coding DNA: TGTGCCACCAGCAGAGATGACCGAACTAGCGGTAACAATGAGCAGTTCTTC. Residues: CATSRDDRTSGNNEQFF.

This clone was seen a single time. This chain joins TRBV29-1 and TRBJ1-1, with no clear D. Germline V gives CDR1 SQVTM, CDR2 ANQGSEA. The V and J ends lost 3 bases and 4 bases respectively, with 12 bases between them. The CDR3 has 13 amino acids. In DNA form, the CDR3 reads TGCAGCGTTGATAGGAGGGTGGGCACTGAAGCTTTCTTT. Encoded protein: CSVDRRVGTEAFF.

The rearrangement links TRBV11-2 to TRBJ2-5; D not resolved. Germline loops: CDR1 SGHAT, CDR2 FQNNGV. The CDR3 contains 15 residues. Trimming pared 0 bases from V and 4 bases from J, leaving 12 bases between. CDR3 residues: CASSLEGRLIETQYF. DNA of the CDR3: TGTGCCAGCAGCTTAGAAGGCAGACTGATAGAGACCCAGTACTTC. Drawing the rest from reference TRBV11-2 and TRBJ2-5, the complete variable domain is EAGVAQSPRYKIIEKRQSVAFWCNPISGHATLYWYQQILGQGPKLLIQFQNNGVVDDSQLPKDRFSAERLKGVDSTLKIQPAKLEDSAVYLCASSLEGRLIETQYFGPGTRLLVL.

As regards this clone: Different DNA sequences within this sample yield the same CDR3. The rearrangement links TRBV18 to TRBJ1-5; tentative D call: TRBD1 (6 bases). Germline CDR1 KGHSH, CDR2 LQKENI. The CDR3 covers 15 residues. Trimming shortened V by 2 bases and J by 0 bases, and 8 bases separated the two germline ends. This CDR3 reads CASSPGGGSNQPQHF. The CDR3 region has the DNA TGTGCCAGCTCACCAGGAGGGGGTAGCAATCAGCCCCAGCATTTT. The variable domain in full, with the rest retrieved from reference TRBV18 and TRBJ1-5, is NAGVMQNPRHLVRRRGQEARLRCSPMKGHSHVYWYRQLPEEGLKFMVYLQKENIIDESGMPKERFSAEFPKEGPSILRIQQVVRGDSAAYFCASSPGGGSNQPQHFGDGTRLSIL.

This clone was seen once. The chain links TRBV18 to TRBJ2-5; possibly TRBD1 for D (6 bases). CDR3 length: 16 residues. V was trimmed by 3 bases and J by 1 base, leaving 15 bases between them. Germline V CDR1 and CDR2: KGHSH, LQKENI. The CDR3 DNA follows: TGTGCCAGCTCACCTCGGCGACAGGAAGTCCAAGAGACCCAGTACTTC. This translates into CASSPRRQEVQETQYF.

The chain links TRBV9 to TRBJ2-7; D is tentatively TRBD1 or TRBD2 (6 bases each). The germline gives CDR1 SGDLS, CDR2 YYNGEE. V shed 0 bases and J shed 4 bases, with 14 bases lying between them. The CDR3 length is 15 residues. CDR3 loop: CASSVVPRGVYEQYF. CDR3 in DNA: TGTGCCAGCAGCGTAGTTCCGAGGGGGGTATACGAGCAGTACTTC.

The chain recombines TRBV10-3 with TRBJ1-5; TRBD1 is a possible D gene (5 bases). The CDR3 runs 14 residues. CDR1 ENHRY and CDR2 SYGVKD come from the germline V gene. V lost 8 bases, J lost 6 bases, and 17 bases lay in between. CDR3 nucleotides: TGTGCCATCGGTCCTGGGGCTAACGCTCAGCCCCAGCATTTT. It yields the protein CAIGPGANAQPQHF.

The chain is built from TRBV11-2 and TRBJ2-7; 9 nucleotides match TRBD1. Germline V gene sequence: CDR1 SGHAT, CDR2 FQNNGV. The CDR3 is made up of 16 amino acids. With V trimmed by 1 base and J by 1 base, 5 bases remained unmatched. CDR3 DNA: TGTGCCAGCAGCTTAGGGACAGGGGTCCTTTCCTACGAGCAGTACTTC. Residues: CASSLGTGVLSYEQYF.

The V gene is TRBV28, the J gene TRBJ2-1; 8 bases fit TRBD2. The CDR3 sequence is 16 residues long. Germline CDR1 reads MDHEN; CDR2 reads SYDVKM. J gave up 7 bases and V 5 bases, and 13 bases lay outside the gene matches. The CDR3 sequence: CASSISTGGRANEQFF. The DNA of the CDR3 is TGTGCCAGCAGTATCTCGACGGGAGGGCGAGCTAATGAGCAGTTCTTC.

This chain joins TRBV14 and TRBJ2-5; 9 nucleotides match TRBD2. This CDR3 is 14 amino acids long. The germline CDR1 and CDR2 sequences are SGHDN and FVKESK. V trimming: 5 bases; J trimming: 1 base; junction bases outside the gene matches: 2. The CDR3 region is CASSVAGAQETQYF. The CDR3 DNA is TGTGCCAGCAGCGTAGCGGGAGCCCAAGAGACCCAGTACTTC.

CDR3 bases: TGCGCCAGCAGCTTTTTAAGCGGGGGGGCCTATGAGACCCAGTACTTC. Encoded protein: CASSFLSGGAYETQYF. This chain connects TRBV5-1 to TRBJ2-5, with TRBD2 identical over 10 bases. The CDR3 has 16 amino acids. The germline CDR1 and CDR2 sequences are SGHRS and YFSETQ. The V and J ends lost 2 bases and 5 bases, in that order; junction bases with no gene match: 9.

This clone appeared a single time. CDR3 sequence reads: CAISVNRDPRGARGLNTGELFF. The CDR3 DNA sequence: TGTGCCATCAGTGTCAACCGGGACCCCCGAGGGGCCCGTGGCTTGAACACCGGGGAGCTGTTTTTT. The J gene is TRBJ2-2, the V gene TRBV10-3; D could derive from TRBD1 or TRBD2 (5 bases each). CDR3 length: 22 amino acids. Trimming removed 4 bases from V and 1 base from J, with 31 bases in between. From germline, CDR1 is ENHRY and CDR2 SYGVKD.

V and J are TRBV11-2 and TRBJ1-2; no definite D call. V was trimmed by 4 bases and J by 5 bases, leaving 11 bases between them. The CDR3 loop spans 13 amino acids. CDR1 is SGHAT and CDR2 is FQNNGV in the germline V gene. The CDR3 region is CASSSGVRYGYTF. The CDR3 DNA is TGTGCCAGCAGCTCGGGAGTGCGTTATGGCTACACCTTC.

Only one count was recorded for this clone. V is TRBV5-4 and J is TRBJ2-5; 8 nucleotides agree with TRBD1. V lost 4 bases to trimming and J lost 2 bases; unmatched junction nucleotides: 10. CDR1 and CDR2 from the germline V gene are SGHNT and YYREEE (reference sequence). The CDR3 has 16 amino acids. The CDR3 spells CASSTRTGTLQETQYF. The CDR3 DNA reads TGTGCCAGCAGCACACGGACAGGGACCTTACAAGAGACCCAGTACTTC.

The J gene is TRBJ1-4, the V gene TRBV9; TRBD1 matches at 9 bases. V shed 3 bases, J shed 5 bases, and the junction held 2 bases outside the gene matches. The CDR3 is made up of 14 amino acids. CDR1 is SGDLS, CDR2 YYNGEE, per germline. CDR3 in DNA: TGTGCCAGCAGCGCGGGACAGGGCAATGAAAAACTGTTTTTT. Encoded protein: CASSAGQGNEKLFF.

The genes are TRBV9 and TRBJ2-7; D is perhaps TRBD1 (5 bases). Germline CDR1 SGDLS, CDR2 YYNGEE. V lost 0 bases to trimming and J lost 0 bases, with 13 bases between them. This CDR3 comprises 16 residues. CDR3 loop: CASSVDAGSSSYEQYF. The CDR3 nucleotides read TGTGCCAGCAGCGTAGATGCAGGGTCGAGCTCCTACGAGCAGTACTTC.

The chain joins TRBV28 to TRBJ2-7; D is possibly TRBD1 (5 bases). Trimming shortened V by 2 bases and J by 2 bases, and 10 bases separated the two germline ends. CDR1 and CDR2 (germline): MDHEN, SYDVKM. This CDR3 has 14 amino acids. The CDR3 DNA sequence: TGTGCCAGCAGTTTAGAGGCCAGGGCCTACGAGCAGTACTTC. Protein sequence: CASSLEARAYEQYF.

The chain links TRBV9 to TRBJ2-2, with D possibly matching TRBD2 (6 bases). The CDR3 extends over 14 amino acids. Germline V gene sequence: CDR1 SGDLS, CDR2 YYNGEE. Trimming took 3 bases from V and 6 from J, leaving 12 bases between them. CDR3 residues: CASSESPGAGELFF. The CDR3 bases are TGTGCCAGCAGCGAATCCCCGGGAGCCGGGGAGCTGTTTTTT.

J is TRBJ1-1 and V is TRBV29-1; a possible D gene is TRBD1 (6 bases). The germline gives CDR1 SQVTM, CDR2 ANQGSEA. There are 12 residues in the CDR3. V was cut by 5 bases and J by 12 bases, with 19 bases left in between. The CDR3 spells CSVLQGGEVTFF. The CDR3, as DNA: TGCAGCGTTCTACAGGGAGGGGAAGTAACTTTCTTT.

This rearrangement joins TRBV18 to TRBJ2-7; D unclear. The length of the CDR3 is 14 residues. Between the trimmed V and J ends, which lost 3 bases and 3 bases, there was a span of 12 bases. Per germline, CDR1 KGHSH and CDR2 LQKENI. The DNA for the CDR3 is TGTGCCAGCTCACCGGAACGGAATAACTACGAGCAGTACTTC. This codes for CASSPERNNYEQYF.